The 24 T cell receptor beta chains below come from one sample, sequenced in a study of shared clonotypes between healthy human individuals. Sequenced by immunoSEQ multiplex PCR; TCRdb stores in-frame clones only, minus some. Found here are around 500,000 clones, 81% of them singletons; the top ten hold approximately 12%. Sequenced input: PBMCs. The receptor set was obtained from a woman aged 40 to 50 in good health. Some clones in this sample may be carry-over from other donors' samples.

The CDR3 spells CSVVLTWGRIEAFF. CDR3 nucleotides: TGCAGCGTTGTCCTAACCTGGGGTAGGATTGAAGCTTTCTTT. The chain couples TRBV29-1 to TRBJ1-1; D gene unclear. Germline V gives CDR1 SQVTM, CDR2 ANQGSEA. V lost 4 bases and J lost 7, with 19 bases in between. CDR3 length: 14 amino acids.

In nucleotides, the CDR3 is TGTGCCAGCAGCGTCCCCGGGGGCTACGAGCAGTACTTC. Its protein product is CASSVPGGYEQYF. The rearrangement joins TRBV6-1 to TRBJ2-7, with D possibly matching TRBD2 (6 bases). Germline values: CDR1 MNHNS, CDR2 SASEGT. Trimming stripped 6 bases from V and 3 bases from J, with 12 bases between. The CDR3 totals 13 residues.

On this clone: Given a far larger clone just one base away, this is likely a sequencing read error. The rearrangement links TRBV27 to TRBJ2-6; 9 nucleotides align to TRBD1. CDR1 is MNHEY, CDR2 SMNVEV, per germline (reference sequence). There are 17 residues in the CDR3. The V and J ends lost 5 bases and 5 bases, in that order; junction bases with no gene match: 10. The CDR3 protein is CASSHGTGLTWANVLTF. For the CDR3, the DNA is TGTGCCAGCAGTCACGGGACAGGGCTGACCTGGGCCAACGTCCTGACTTTC.

This chain connects TRBV10-3 to TRBJ2-7; D is uncertain. V was clipped by 4 bases and J by 0 bases, with 22 bases between them. Germline CDR1 ENHRY, CDR2 SYGVKD. The CDR3 runs 18 residues. The CDR3 reads CAISGASVTVSNSYEQYF. The CDR3 DNA reads as TGTGCCATCAGTGGGGCATCAGTGACGGTCAGCAACTCCTACGAGCAGTACTTC.

V gene TRBV9 combines with J gene TRBJ2-3, with 8 positions matching TRBD2. The CDR3 length is 16 residues. V shed 4 bases and J 4 bases; nucleotides not matched to a gene: 11. Germline lookup yields CDR1 SGDLS and CDR2 YYNGEE. CDR3 bases: TGTGCCAGCAGCCCCGGCAGCGGGAGTTTGGCAGATACGCAGTATTTT. Translating gives CASSPGSGSLADTQYF.

In the case of this clone: Being one base from a much bigger clone, this may be a read error. The chain is built from TRBV5-5 and TRBJ1-4, with 7 bases aligning to TRBD1. The germline gives CDR1 SGHKS, CDR2 YYEKEE (reference sequence). This CDR3 contains 15 residues. DNA of the CDR3: TGTGCCAGCAGCTTGGTAGGGCAGGGGGATGAAGAACTGTTTTTT. This codes for CASSLVGQGDEELFF.

The J gene is TRBJ2-1, the V gene TRBV6-6, with D unclear. CDR1 and CDR2 from the germline V gene are MNHNY and SVGAGI (reference sequence). The V end was cut by 6 bases, the J end by 3 bases, with 9 bases between. The CDR3 is 13 residues long. In nucleotides, the CDR3 is TGTGCCAGCAGCCCACTTATCTACAATGAGCAGTTCTTC. It yields the protein CASSPLIYNEQFF.

This clone was counted a single time. A far larger clone is one base from this, pointing to a likely read error. The rearrangement joins TRBV2 to TRBJ2-7, with 12 bases fitting TRBD2. Looked up from germline, CDR1 is SNHLY and CDR2 is FYNNEI. The CDR3 is made up of 12 amino acids. This CDR3 reads CASGGLAGERYF. CDR3 DNA sequence: TGTGCCAGCGGGGGACTAGCGGGCGAGCGGTACTTC.

With respect to this clone: A far larger clone differs by one base, so this is likely a read error. V gene TRBV28 combines with J gene TRBJ2-6, with a weak D call TRBD1 (8 bases). Germline V gene data show CDR1 as MDHEN and CDR2 as SYDVKM. The CDR3 is 16 amino acids. This chain's CDR3 is CDTSQGGISGANVLTF. The CDR3, as DNA: TGTGACACCTCACAGGGGGGGATCTCTGGGGCCAACGTCCTGACTTTC. Full variable domain (remainder filled in from reference TRBV28 and TRBJ2-6): DVKVTQSSRYLVKRTGEKVFLECVQDMDHENMFWYRQDPGLGLRLIYFSYDVKMKEKGDIPEGYSVSREKKERFSLILESASTNQTSMYLCDTSQGGISGANVLTFGAGSRLTVL.

This clone was found many times. This CDR3 is also generated by other DNA sequences in the sample. The DNA of the CDR3 is TGTGCCTGGGGGGGACCCACAACTAATGAAAAACTGTTTTTT. It codes for CAWGGPTTNEKLFF. The chain is built from TRBV30 and TRBJ1-4, with TRBD1 as a possible D gene (5 bases). In germline, CDR1 is GTSNPN, CDR2 SVGIG (reference sequence). V gave up 5 bases and J gave up 0 bases, with 10 bases separating them. This CDR3 spans 14 amino acids.

The gene calls are TRBV10-2 and TRBJ2-1, with TRBD2 matching over 8 bases. The V gene end was trimmed by 7 bases and the J gene end by 1 base; junction bases not matched to a gene: 6. This CDR3 has 15 amino acids. CDR1 and CDR2 (germline): WSHSY, SAAADI. CDR3 loop: CASIKRESSYNEQFF. The CDR3 DNA sequence: TGCGCCAGCATCAAGCGGGAGTCATCCTACAATGAGCAGTTCTTC.

The V and J genes are TRBV27 and TRBJ1-4; TRBD1 agrees at 7 bases. Unmatched junction bases numbered 7, after V lost 3 bases and J lost 0 bases. This CDR3 is built from 17 residues. Germline lookup yields CDR1 MNHEY and CDR2 SMNVEV (reference sequence). Written as DNA, the CDR3 is TGTGCCAGCAGTTTTCTCCAGGGGGGGGCAACTAATGAAAAACTGTTTTTT. Encoded protein: CASSFLQGGATNEKLFF. Based on the CDR3 plus reference TRBV27 and TRBJ1-4, the full variable domain is EAQVTQNPRYLITVTGKKLTVTCSQNMNHEYMSWYRQDPGLGLRQIYYSMNVEVTDKGDVPEGYKVSRKEKRNFPLILESPSPNQTSLYFCASSFLQGGATNEKLFFGSGTQLSVL.

Regarding this clone: Additional DNA sequences in this sample encode the identical CDR3. V gene TRBV30 combines with J gene TRBJ1-1; D unresolved. There are 12 residues in the CDR3. Germline V CDR1 and CDR2: GTSNPN, SVGIG (reference sequence). V was clipped by 1 base and J by 0 bases, with 3 bases between them. This CDR3 is CAWSDLNTEAFF. CDR3 nucleotide sequence: TGTGCCTGGAGTGATCTGAACACTGAAGCTTTCTTT. The full variable domain, completed using reference TRBV30 and TRBJ1-1, is SQTIHQWPATLVQPVGSPLSLECTVEGTSNPNLYWYRQAAGRGLQLLFYSVGIGQISSEVPQNLSASRPQDRQFILSSKKLLLSDSGFYLCAWSDLNTEAFFGQGTRLTVV.

This clone was seen a few times. With a much larger clone just one base away, this may be a read error. CDR3 in DNA: TGTGCCTGGAGTGGGGGGGGTTACGAGCAGTACTTC. This encodes CAWSGGGYEQYF. The genes are TRBV30 and TRBJ2-7; TRBD2 matches at 7 bases. The CDR3 totals 12 residues. Germline V gene data show CDR1 as GTSNPN and CDR2 as SVGIG (reference sequence). V lost 1 base and J lost 4; bases outside the gene matches: 1.

This chain joins TRBV5-1 and TRBJ2-1; D is uncertain. The length of the CDR3 is 16 residues. CDR1 is SGHRS and CDR2 is YFSETQ in the germline V gene. Trimming removed 0 bases at V and 6 bases at J, with 16 bases between. CDR3 in amino acids: CASSLGASTAANEQFF. The CDR3 DNA reads TGCGCCAGCAGCTTGGGTGCCAGCACTGCGGCCAATGAGCAGTTCTTC.

Worth noting for this clone: A far larger clone is one base from this, pointing to a likely read error. Here the CDR3 omits its conserved ending phenylalanine or tryptophan, so a read error is the likely source. This chain connects TRBV6-1 to TRBJ1-2; the D gene is possibly TRBD1 (6 bases). V was cut by 10 bases and J by 5 bases, with 17 bases left in between. CDR3 length: 13 residues. The germline CDR1 and CDR2 sequences are MNHNS and SASEGT. Here the CDR3 reads CAIEGGGNYGYTI. Written as DNA, the CDR3 is TGTGCCATCGAGGGAGGGGGGAATTATGGCTACACCATC.

Of note for this clone: This likely came from a read error, as a far larger clone is one base away. Different DNA sequences within this sample yield the same CDR3. The CDR3, as DNA: TGTGCCAGCAGCTCAGGGGGGACGGCTAGCTCTGGGGCCAACGTCCTGACTTTC. Translating gives CASSSGGTASSGANVLTF. J is TRBJ2-6 and V is TRBV5-4; D is possibly TRBD1 (7 bases). V was clipped by 3 bases and J by 0 bases, with 16 bases between them. The CDR3 covers 18 residues. Germline-derived CDR1 and CDR2 are SGHNT and YYREEE (reference sequence).

The chain has TRBV5-8 and TRBJ2-6; D is undetermined. V was trimmed by 2 bases and J by 4 bases, leaving 10 bases between them. Germline lookup yields CDR1 SGHTS and CDR2 YDEGEE. This CDR3 has 15 residues. CDR3 DNA sequence: TGTGCCAGCAGCTTTATGCGTGCGGGGGCCAACGTCCTGACTTTC. Translation: CASSFMRAGANVLTF. The whole variable domain, remainder taken from reference TRBV5-8 and TRBJ2-6, is EAGVTQSPTHLIKTRGQQATLRCSPISGHTSVYWYQQALGLGLQFLLWYDEGEERNRGNFPPRFSGRQFPNYSSELNVNALELEDSALYLCASSFMRAGANVLTFGAGSRLTVL.

The chain carries TRBV7-9 and TRBJ1-1; D perhaps matches TRBD1 (5 bases). Germline values: CDR1 SEHNR, CDR2 FQNEAQ (reference sequence). The CDR3 runs 17 residues. V lost 5 bases and J 1 base, leaving 20 bases between the germline ends. This chain's CDR3 is CASSRDNVPGQNTEAFF. Written as DNA, the CDR3 is TGTGCCAGCAGCCGAGATAACGTTCCGGGGCAGAACACTGAAGCTTTCTTT.

V usage is TRBV19 and J usage is TRBJ1-5; TRBD1 might be the D (5 bases). This CDR3 contains 12 residues. The ends were cut back, 9 bases at V and 5 bases at J, with 11 bases in the middle. CDR1 is LNHDA, CDR2 SQIVND, per germline (reference sequence). The CDR3 DNA sequence: TGTGCCAGCCGGGACCCCGATCAGCCCCAGCATTTT. It yields the protein CASRDPDQPQHF.

The J gene is TRBJ2-7, the V gene TRBV27; D possibly uses TRBD1 or TRBD2 (5 bases each). From germline, CDR1 is MNHEY and CDR2 SMNVEV (reference sequence). Trimming stripped 5 bases from V and 4 bases from J, with 9 bases between. The CDR3 spans 12 residues. As DNA, the CDR3 is TGTGCCAGCAGTCCCGAGGGGTACGAGCAGTACTTC. Protein sequence: CASSPEGYEQYF.

The rearrangement joins TRBV18 to TRBJ2-5; the D is unclear. Per the germline V gene, CDR1 is KGHSH and CDR2 is LQKENI. V gave up 3 bases and J gave up 2 bases, with 10 bases separating them. The CDR3 is 14 amino acids. CDR3 DNA sequence: TGTGCCAGCTCACCGCTTCTGACTCAAGAGACCCAGTACTTC. Protein sequence: CASSPLLTQETQYF.

This chain links TRBV2 with TRBJ2-3; 10 nucleotides agree with TRBD2. CDR1 and CDR2 (germline): SNHLY, FYNNEI. This CDR3 has 20 residues. The V segment lost 2 bases and the J segment 0 bases; nucleotides outside the gene matches: 14. The CDR3 is CASSERLRTSGLSSTDTQYF. CDR3 nucleotides: TGTGCCAGCAGTGAACGACTCCGGACTAGCGGCCTGTCTAGCACAGATACGCAGTATTTT. Full variable domain (remainder filled in from reference TRBV2 and TRBJ2-3): EPEVTQTPSHQVTQMGQEVILRCVPISNHLYFYWYRQILGQKVEFLVSFYNNEISEKSEIFDDQFSVERPDGSNFTLKIRSTKLEDSAMYFCASSERLRTSGLSSTDTQYFGPGTRLTVL.

This rearrangement joins TRBV19 to TRBJ1-2; 9 nucleotides agree with TRBD1. The CDR3 length is 14 residues. Germline CDR1 reads LNHDA; CDR2 reads SQIVND (reference sequence). The ends lost 6 bases at V and 7 bases at J; junction bases unmatched: 9. The CDR3 coding sequence is TGTGCCAGTAGCACACAGGGGGCGTCGAGTGGCTACACCTTC. It yields the protein CASSTQGASSGYTF. Based on the CDR3 plus reference TRBV19 and TRBJ1-2, the full variable domain is DGGITQSPKYLFRKEGQNVTLSCEQNLNHDAMYWYRQDPGQGLRLIYYSQIVNDFQKGDIAEGYSVSREKKESFPLTVTSAQKNPTAFYLCASSTQGASSGYTFGSGTRLTVV.